One and the same sample provided the 25 T cell receptor beta chains below, sequenced in a study of cytomegalovirus exposure and HLA in healthy donors. Primers for the PCR totalled 60 Vbeta and 13 Jbeta. Data came from immunoSEQ multiplex PCR; TCRdb stores just in-frame clones and leaves some out. The table includes about 190,000 clones, 75% to 85% detected once. Sequenced: PBMCs. The source is a woman under 30 in good health and CMV-seronegative.

The CDR3 is CSVEIQQETQYF. The CDR3 DNA is TGCAGCGTTGAAATACAGCAAGAGACCCAGTACTTC. The chain uses TRBV29-1 and TRBJ2-5; unclear D gene. The CDR3 sequence is 12 residues long. Germline V lookup: CDR1 SQVTM, CDR2 ANQGSEA. With 2 bases removed from V and 2 bases from J, the gap between germline ends came to 6 bases.

This clone came up a few times. The chain couples TRBV4-2 to TRBJ2-7; 11 bases line up with TRBD1. Losses at the gene ends were 4 bases for V and 6 bases for J; bases not matched to a gene: 5. CDR1 is LGHNA, CDR2 YNFKEQ, per germline. CDR3 size: 14 residues. This CDR3 is CASSLGQGATEQYF. CDR3 nucleotide sequence: TGTGCCAGCAGCCTCGGACAGGGGGCTACCGAGCAGTACTTC.

The chain employs TRBV10-3 and TRBJ2-2; 7 nucleotides match TRBD1. The germline V gene has CDR1 ENHRY and CDR2 SYGVKD. Trimming cost V 2 bases and J 2 bases; bases outside gene matches: 5. The CDR3 length is 16 residues. The CDR3 region has the DNA TGTGCCATCAGTGAGGCCCGGGACAGTAACACCGGGGAGCTGTTTTTT. This encodes CAISEARDSNTGELFF.

V gene TRBV7-9 combines with J gene TRBJ1-1; D gene ambiguous. V gave up 3 bases and J gave up 1 base, with 9 bases separating them. The CDR3 is 14 residues long. Germline loops: CDR1 SEHNR, CDR2 FQNEAQ (reference sequence). CDR3 residues: CASSLQAGNTEAFF. DNA for the CDR3: TGTGCCAGCAGCTTGCAAGCGGGGAACACTGAAGCTTTCTTT. Supplemented by reference TRBV7-9 and TRBJ1-1, the full variable domain reads DTGVSQNPRHKITKRGQNVTFRCDPISEHNRLYWYRQTLGQGPEFLTYFQNEAQLEKSRLLSDRFSAERPKGSFSTLEIQRTEQGDSAMYLCASSLQAGNTEAFFGQGTRLTVV.

The chain links TRBV11-2 to TRBJ2-7, with D possibly matching TRBD1 (6 bases). This CDR3 is 15 amino acids long. V lost 1 base and J lost 5, with 15 bases in between. Germline CDR1 reads SGHAT; CDR2 reads FQNNGV. CDR3 in amino acids: CASSLVPQGTHEQYF. DNA for the CDR3: TGTGCCAGCAGCTTAGTCCCACAGGGAACCCACGAGCAGTACTTC.

The rearrangement links TRBV27 to TRBJ2-5; perhaps TRBD1 as D (5 bases). Trimming cost V 6 bases and J 4 bases, with 21 bases left between them. Germline CDR1 reads MNHEY; CDR2 reads SMNVEV (reference sequence). CDR3 size: 16 residues. CDR3 sequence reads: CASRRTGLRVGETQYF. Written as DNA, the CDR3 is TGTGCCAGCAGGCGAACAGGCCTCAGGGTTGGAGAGACCCAGTACTTC.

The V and J genes are TRBV2 and TRBJ2-1; possible D gene TRBD1, 5 bases. This CDR3 region has 16 residues. Germline-derived CDR1 and CDR2 are SNHLY and FYNNEI. V lost 7 bases, J lost 1 base, and 17 bases lay in between. The CDR3 protein is CASTNPGFNSYNEQFF. Here the CDR3 DNA reads TGTGCCAGCACCAATCCAGGGTTCAATTCCTACAATGAGCAGTTCTTC.

The rearrangement joins TRBV6-5 to TRBJ1-6, with D unresolved. Germline V CDR1 and CDR2: MNHEY, SVGAGI. Trimming took 6 bases from V and 4 from J, leaving 10 bases between them. The CDR3 sequence is 14 residues long. The CDR3 sequence is CASRADGYNSPLHF. CDR3 in DNA: TGTGCCAGCAGAGCCGACGGGTATAATTCACCCCTCCACTTT.

This clone was detected only a few times. V gene TRBV7-9 combines with J gene TRBJ1-2; D is perhaps TRBD1 (6 bases). From germline, CDR1 is SEHNR and CDR2 FQNEAQ (reference sequence). The CDR3 is made up of 13 amino acids. Trimming took 6 bases from V and 5 from J, leaving 13 bases between them. CDR3 coding DNA: TGTGCCAGCAGGGGTACAGGGAGATATGGCTACACCTTC. It specifies CASRGTGRYGYTF.

CDR3 amino acids: CASSVRLSGTNNEQFF. In DNA, the CDR3 is TGTGCCAGCAGCGTAAGATTGAGCGGAACTAACAATGAGCAGTTCTTC. The chain carries TRBV11-2 and TRBJ2-1, with D perhaps matching TRBD2 (5 bases). V lost 5 bases to trimming and J lost 5 bases, with 19 bases between them. This CDR3 contains 16 residues. Germline values: CDR1 SGHAT, CDR2 FQNNGV. Variable domain in full (rest from reference TRBV11-2 and TRBJ2-1): EAGVAQSPRYKIIEKRQSVAFWCNPISGHATLYWYQQILGQGPKLLIQFQNNGVVDDSQLPKDRFSAERLKGVDSTLKIQPAKLEDSAVYLCASSVRLSGTNNEQFFGPGTRLTVL.

In regard to this clone: One end of the junction fails to match germline, which may point to a read error. The rearrangement joins TRBV7-9 to TRBJ2-7; possibly TRBD2 for D (6 bases). Germline V lookup: CDR1 SEHNR, CDR2 FQNEAQ (reference sequence). The CDR3 contains 12 residues. CDR3 in DNA: TGTTCCAGCCTTTCCGCCGGGGGCGAGCAGTACTTC. Translated, it gives CSSLSAGGEQYF.

The genes are TRBV7-6 and TRBJ1-1; no reliable D call. V lost 4 bases and J lost 4, with 13 bases in between. The CDR3 is 14 amino acids. Germline values: CDR1 SGHVS, CDR2 FNYEAQ. Written as DNA, the CDR3 is TGTGCCAGCAGCTCCCCCGGGGAGAGCACTGAAGCTTTCTTT. Translation: CASSSPGESTEAFF.

This chain joins TRBV7-9 and TRBJ2-2, with D hard to call. The length of the CDR3 is 14 residues. The V gene's germline CDR1 is SEHNR and CDR2 FQNEAQ (reference sequence). V was trimmed by 4 bases and J by 3 bases, leaving 9 bases between them. CDR3 nucleotide sequence: TGTGCCAGCAGCTCAGGTTTTTACACCGGGGAGCTGTTTTTT. Its protein product is CASSSGFYTGELFF.

J is TRBJ2-3 and V is TRBV28, with D hard to call. The V and J ends lost 4 bases and 8 bases respectively, with 10 bases between them. Germline CDR1 reads MDHEN; CDR2 reads SYDVKM. The CDR3 totals 12 residues. CDR3 amino acids: CASSYLSGTQYF. The CDR3 DNA reads TGTGCCAGCAGTTACCTGTCGGGTACGCAGTATTTT.

The chain uses TRBV23-1 and TRBJ1-2, with 10 bases fitting TRBD1. TRBV23-1 is an open reading frame whose function is uncertain. The CDR3 has 15 residues. After removal of 3 bases from V and 6 bases from J, the junction contained 7 bases not matched to a gene. The CDR3 DNA reads TGCGCCAGCAGTCACCGGGGACAGGGGCCCGATGGCTACACCTTC. Amino acids: CASSHRGQGPDGYTF.

This clone was seen only a few times. Here the CDR3 DNA reads TGTGCCAGCAAAACAGGTTACCTCACTGAAGCTTTCTTT. It codes for CASKTGYLTEAFF. The V gene is TRBV6-1, the J gene TRBJ1-1, with D possibly matching TRBD1 (5 bases). V lost 7 bases and J lost 4, with 13 bases in between. Germline V gives CDR1 MNHNS, CDR2 SASEGT. This CDR3 spans 13 amino acids.

The chain employs TRBV10-2 and TRBJ2-1; the match to TRBD2 covers 8 bases. After removal of 6 bases from V and 5 bases from J, the junction contained 6 bases not matched to a gene. The CDR3 contains 14 residues. Germline V gene data show CDR1 as WSHSY and CDR2 as SAAADI. CDR3 amino acids: CASSHTSGDNEQFF. The CDR3 coding sequence is TGCGCCAGCAGCCATACTAGCGGCGACAATGAGCAGTTCTTC.

The J gene is TRBJ2-7, the V gene TRBV7-2; maybe TRBD2 (6 bases). This CDR3 is built from 15 residues. The germline V gene has CDR1 SGHTA and CDR2 FQGNSA. The V end lost 2 bases, the J end lost 1 base, and 12 bases lay between the germline ends. CDR3 coding DNA: TGTGCCAGCAGCTTACACCTCGGGAGTTCCTACGAGCAGTACTTC. This gives the protein CASSLHLGSSYEQYF.

Comments on this clone: Other DNA variants within this sample encode the same CDR3. The V call is TRBV5-1, the J call TRBJ2-7; 12 bases match TRBD2. The CDR3 spans 15 residues. V gave up 0 bases and J gave up 4 bases; unmatched junction bases: 2. Germline CDR1 reads SGHRS; CDR2 reads YFSETQ. Here the CDR3 DNA reads TGCGCCAGCAGCTTGGGACTAGCGGGGGCTTACGAGCAGTACTTC. It yields the protein CASSLGLAGAYEQYF.

This chain uses TRBV28 with TRBJ1-4, with D perhaps matching TRBD1 (5 bases). This CDR3 region has 14 residues. The germline V and J ends were trimmed by 5 bases and 5 bases, with 12 bases remaining between them. Germline CDR1 is MDHEN and CDR2 is SYDVKM. CDR3 sequence: CASSLTGLNEKLFF. CDR3 coding DNA: TGTGCCAGCAGTCTCACAGGTCTCAATGAAAAACTGTTTTTT.

The chain has TRBV7-9 and TRBJ2-4, with TRBD1 matching over 7 bases. J gave up 5 bases and V 4 bases, and 2 bases lay outside the gene matches. This CDR3 spans 13 amino acids. Germline loops: CDR1 SEHNR, CDR2 FQNEAQ (reference sequence). The CDR3 DNA sequence: TGTGCCAGCAGCTACGGGACAGAAAACATTCAGTACTTC. It translates to CASSYGTENIQYF. The variable domain in full, with the rest retrieved from reference TRBV7-9 and TRBJ2-4, is DTGVSQNPRHKITKRGQNVTFRCDPISEHNRLYWYRQTLGQGPEFLTYFQNEAQLEKSRLLSDRFSAERPKGSFSTLEIQRTEQGDSAMYLCASSYGTENIQYFGAGTRLSVL.

CDR3 in DNA: TGCGCCAGCAGTGAGCCGGGGCAGCGGGGGAATCCCATAGCCAAAAACATTCAGTACTTC. It codes for CASSEPGQRGNPIAKNIQYF. The V gene is TRBV10-1, the J gene TRBJ2-4, with TRBD2 identical over 8 bases. Germline values: CDR1 WNHNN, CDR2 SYGVQD (reference sequence). V was clipped by 2 bases and J by 0 bases; unmatched bases: 15. The CDR3 has 20 amino acids.

This clone appeared a single time. J is TRBJ1-5 and V is TRBV18; tentative D call: TRBD1 (5 bases). Germline V gives CDR1 KGHSH, CDR2 LQKENI. Trimming took off 3 bases at V and 7 bases at J, with 16 bases between the two ends. This CDR3 has 15 amino acids. The CDR3 sequence is CASSPQGSLDQPQHF. In DNA, the CDR3 is TGTGCCAGCTCACCCCAGGGAAGTTTGGACCAGCCCCAGCATTTT.

This rearrangement joins TRBV29-1 to TRBJ2-5, with D maybe TRBD2 (6 bases). The CDR3 has 14 residues. Trimming cost V 7 bases and J 5 bases, with 20 bases left between them. Germline CDR1 and CDR2: SQVTM and ANQGSEA. CDR3 in DNA: TGCAGCGCCCGTACCGGGACTTACGGGGAGACCCAGTACTTC. Translation gives CSARTGTYGETQYF.

The rearrangement uses TRBV10-1 and TRBJ2-5; the D gene is possibly TRBD1 (6 bases). V gave up 4 bases and J gave up 0 bases, with 33 bases separating them. Germline-derived CDR1 and CDR2 are WNHNN and SYGVQD (reference sequence). CDR3 length: 22 amino acids. The CDR3 nucleotides are TGCGCCAGCAGTGGAAGAATCGTCGACCGAACAGTTGTCACAGGGTACCAAGAGACCCAGTACTTC. Amino acid sequence: CASSGRIVDRTVVTGYQETQYF.